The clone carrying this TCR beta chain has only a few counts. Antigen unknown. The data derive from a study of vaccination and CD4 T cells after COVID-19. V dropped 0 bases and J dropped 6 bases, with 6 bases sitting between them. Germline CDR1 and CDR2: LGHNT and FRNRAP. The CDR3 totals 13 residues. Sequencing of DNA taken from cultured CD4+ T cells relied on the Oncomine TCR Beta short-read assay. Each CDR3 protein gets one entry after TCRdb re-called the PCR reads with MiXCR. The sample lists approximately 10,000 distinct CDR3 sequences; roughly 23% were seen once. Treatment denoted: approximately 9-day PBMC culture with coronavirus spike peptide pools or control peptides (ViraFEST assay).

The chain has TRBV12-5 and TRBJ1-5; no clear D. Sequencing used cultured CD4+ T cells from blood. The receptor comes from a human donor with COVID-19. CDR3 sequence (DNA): TGTGCTAGTGGTTTGGTAATGGGTCAGCCCCAGCATTTT. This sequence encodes CASGLVMGQPQHF.